Each of the 5 T cell receptor beta chains below was sequenced from the same sample in a study of blood T cell repertoires in COVID-19. Sequenced by immunoSEQ multiplex PCR; TCRdb stores in-frame clones only, minus some. The data show under 200,000 clones, with roughly 81% seen just once and roughly 5% held by the top ten. Sequenced sample: peripheral blood. Receptor source: a woman aged 80 or older with acute or convalescent COVID-19.

The chain couples TRBV11-3 to TRBJ2-2, with D possibly being TRBD2 (6 bases). The CDR3 length is 13 residues. V was shortened by 6 bases and J by 3 bases, with 8 bases between the two germline ends. Germline-derived CDR1 and CDR2 are SGHNT and YENEEA. The CDR3 DNA is TGTGCCAGCAGTGGAGGGTACACCGGGGAGCTGTTTTTT. Translating gives CASSGGYTGELFF.

This clone showed up just once. This chain links TRBV9 with TRBJ2-1; 11 bases are shared with TRBD2. The CDR3 totals 15 residues. V shed 4 bases, J shed 2 bases, and the junction held 2 bases outside the gene matches. The germline gives CDR1 SGDLS, CDR2 YYNGEE. Here the CDR3 DNA reads TGTGCCAGCAGCCCGACTAGCGGGACCTACAATGAGCAGTTCTTC. It codes for CASSPTSGTYNEQFF.

This chain connects TRBV12-3 or TRBV12-4 to TRBJ2-7, with D possibly TRBD2 on 5 matching bases. The CDR3 runs 13 residues. Trimming shortened V by 0 bases and J by 12 bases, and 15 bases separated the two germline ends. The CDR3 loop is CASSLAPSGWRYF. The CDR3 nucleotides read TGTGCCAGCAGTTTAGCCCCCTCGGGGTGGCGGTACTTC.

The rearrangement uses TRBV6-2 or TRBV6-3 and TRBJ2-7, with 7 positions matching TRBD1. The CDR3 is made up of 14 amino acids. The germline CDR1 and CDR2 sequences are MNHEY and SVGEGT. V trimming: 5 bases; J trimming: 7 bases; junction bases outside the gene matches: 11. CDR3 nucleotides: TGTGCCAGCAGTCAGATCGGACAGGCGCGGGAGCAGTACTTC. Its protein product is CASSQIGQAREQYF.

The chain employs TRBV7-2 and TRBJ2-7; 9 bases align to TRBD1. The germline V gene encodes CDR1 SGHTA and CDR2 FQGNSA. There are 15 residues in the CDR3. The ends lost 2 bases at V and 3 bases at J; junction bases unmatched: 5. The CDR3 DNA reads TGTGCCAGCAGCTTAAGTGGACAGGGGCGCTACGAGCAGTACTTC. It is translated as CASSLSGQGRYEQYF.